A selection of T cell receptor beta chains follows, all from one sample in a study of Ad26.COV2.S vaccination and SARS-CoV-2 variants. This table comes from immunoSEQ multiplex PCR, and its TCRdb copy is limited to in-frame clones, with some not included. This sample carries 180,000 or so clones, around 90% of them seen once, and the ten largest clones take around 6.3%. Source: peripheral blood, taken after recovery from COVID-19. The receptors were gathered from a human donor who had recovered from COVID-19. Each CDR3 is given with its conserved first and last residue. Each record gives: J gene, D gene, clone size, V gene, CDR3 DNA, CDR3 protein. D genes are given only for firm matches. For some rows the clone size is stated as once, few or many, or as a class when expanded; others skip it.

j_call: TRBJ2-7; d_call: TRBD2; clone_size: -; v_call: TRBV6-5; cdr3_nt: TGTGCCAGCAGTTATTCAACCGGGACTAGGGGTTACGAGCAGTACTTC; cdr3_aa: CASSYSTGTRGYEQYF
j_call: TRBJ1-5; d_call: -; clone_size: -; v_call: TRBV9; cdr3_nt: TGTGCCAGCAGCGTAGGATATGGGAGCAATCAGCCCCAGCATTTT; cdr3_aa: CASSVGYGSNQPQHF
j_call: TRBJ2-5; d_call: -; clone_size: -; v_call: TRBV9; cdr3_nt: TGTGCCAGCAGCGTGCAGGGTTGGGAGACCCAGTACTTC; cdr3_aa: CASSVQGWETQYF
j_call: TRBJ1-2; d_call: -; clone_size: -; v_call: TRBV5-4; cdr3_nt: TGTGCCAGCAGCTTGAATCCGGACACAAACTATGGCTACACCTTC; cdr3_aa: CASSLNPDTNYGYTF
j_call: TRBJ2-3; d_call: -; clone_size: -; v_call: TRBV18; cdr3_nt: TGTGCCAGCTCACCAAGGTCAGGGCTCACAGATACGCAGTATTTT; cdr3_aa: CASSPRSGLTDTQYF
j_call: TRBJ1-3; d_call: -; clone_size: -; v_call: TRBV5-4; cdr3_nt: TGTGCCAGCAGCTCTGGACAGTCCAACTCTGGAAACACCATATATTTT; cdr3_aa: CASSSGQSNSGNTIYF
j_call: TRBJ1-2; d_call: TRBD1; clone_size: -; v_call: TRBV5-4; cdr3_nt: TGTGCCAGCAGCTCCCGGACAGGGGGCAACTATGGCTACACCTTC; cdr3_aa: CASSSRTGGNYGYTF
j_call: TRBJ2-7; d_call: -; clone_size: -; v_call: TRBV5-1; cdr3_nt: TGCGCCAGCAGCGCGACTCACTACGAGCAGTACTTC; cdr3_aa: CASSATHYEQYF
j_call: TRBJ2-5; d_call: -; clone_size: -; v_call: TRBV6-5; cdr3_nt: TGTGCCAGCAGGCTAAGACCCCAAGAGACCCAGTACTTC; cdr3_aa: CASRLRPQETQYF
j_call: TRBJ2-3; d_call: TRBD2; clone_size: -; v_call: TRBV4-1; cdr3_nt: TGCGCCAGCAGCAGAAAGAGCGGGGCGATCACAGATACGCAGTATTTT; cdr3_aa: CASSRKSGAITDTQYF
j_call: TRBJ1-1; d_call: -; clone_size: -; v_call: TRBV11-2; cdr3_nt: TGTGCCAGCAGCTTAGGAGTGGGTGGGGGAGTTTGGCCTGAAGCTTTCTTT; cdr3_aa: CASSLGVGGGVWPEAFF
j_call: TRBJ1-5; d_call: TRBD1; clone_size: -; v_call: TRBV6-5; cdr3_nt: TGTGCCAGCAGCTCGGGACAGAGCTATCAGCCCCAGCATTTT; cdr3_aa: CASSSGQSYQPQHF
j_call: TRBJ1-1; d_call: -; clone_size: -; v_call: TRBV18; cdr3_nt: TGTGCCAGCTCACGTAAGACAAGTTTGAACACTGAAGCTTTCTTT; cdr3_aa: CASSRKTSLNTEAFF
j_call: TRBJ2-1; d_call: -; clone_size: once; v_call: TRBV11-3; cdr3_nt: TGTGCCAGCAGCTTAGGCGAAAATGAGCAGTTCTTC; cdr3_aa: CASSLGENEQFF
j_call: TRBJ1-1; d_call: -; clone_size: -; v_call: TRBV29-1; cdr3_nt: TGCAGCGTCCGACGGTCGGCTGAAGCTTTCTTT; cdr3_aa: CSVRRSAEAFF
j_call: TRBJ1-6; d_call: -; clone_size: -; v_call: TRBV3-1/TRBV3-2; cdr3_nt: TGTGCCAGCAGTCCCGTGGGAGGCAATTCACCCCTCCACTTT; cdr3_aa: CASSPVGGNSPLHF
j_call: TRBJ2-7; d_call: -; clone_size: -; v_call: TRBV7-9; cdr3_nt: TGTGCCAGCAGCTACAGGGTTTCCTACGAGCAGTACTTC; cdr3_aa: CASSYRVSYEQYF
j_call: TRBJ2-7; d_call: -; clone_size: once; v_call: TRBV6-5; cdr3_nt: TGTGCCAGCAGTTATTTCTCCGGGTCCCCCTACGAGCAGTACTTC; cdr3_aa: CASSYFSGSPYEQYF
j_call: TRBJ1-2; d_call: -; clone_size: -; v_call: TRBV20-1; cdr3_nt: TGCAGTGCTTATAACAACTATGGCTACACCTTC; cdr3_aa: CSAYNNYGYTF
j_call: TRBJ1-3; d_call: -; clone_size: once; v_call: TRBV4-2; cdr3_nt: TGTGCCAGCAGCCAAGAAGGCTCGTCTGGAAACACCATATATTTT; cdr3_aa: CASSQEGSSGNTIYF
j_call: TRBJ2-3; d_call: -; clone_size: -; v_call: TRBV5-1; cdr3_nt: TGCGCCAGCAGCTTGGAAACTTCTAGCACAGATACGCAGTATTTT; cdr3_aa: CASSLETSSTDTQYF
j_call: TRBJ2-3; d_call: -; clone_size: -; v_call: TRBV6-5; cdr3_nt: TGTGCCAGCTGTCCTTCGCGAGACACAGATACGCAGTATTTT; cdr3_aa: CASCPSRDTDTQYF
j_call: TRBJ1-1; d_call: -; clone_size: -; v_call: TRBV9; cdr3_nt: TGTGCCAGCAGCGTAGGAGGGCGCAGTGAAGCTTTCTTT; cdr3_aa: CASSVGGRSEAFF
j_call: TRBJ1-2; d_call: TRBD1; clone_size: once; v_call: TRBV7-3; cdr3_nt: TGTGCCAGCAGCCCCTCCTCCAGGGGGAGTGACTACACCTTC; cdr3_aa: CASSPSSRGSDYTF
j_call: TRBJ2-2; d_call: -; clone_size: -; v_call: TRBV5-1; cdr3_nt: TGCGCCAGCAACGCCATGTGGGGGGCCGGCACCGGGGAGCTGTTTTTT; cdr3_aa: CASNAMWGAGTGELFF
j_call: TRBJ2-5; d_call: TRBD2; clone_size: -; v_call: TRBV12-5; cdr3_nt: TGTGCTAGTGGTTTGGTACTTACTAGCGGGAGCGGAGAGACCCAGTACTTC; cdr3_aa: CASGLVLTSGSGETQYF
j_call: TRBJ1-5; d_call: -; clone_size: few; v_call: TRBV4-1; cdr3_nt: TGCGCCAGCAGCCAAGAGACAGGATTGGGACAGCCCCAGCATTTT; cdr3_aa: CASSQETGLGQPQHF
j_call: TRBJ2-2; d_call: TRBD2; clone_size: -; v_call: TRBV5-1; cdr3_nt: TGCGCCAGCAGCTTCGCTGCGGGAGGGAAGGCCGGGGAGCTGTTTTTT; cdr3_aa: CASSFAAGGKAGELFF
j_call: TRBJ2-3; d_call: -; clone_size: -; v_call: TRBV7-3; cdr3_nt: TGTGCCAGCAGCCCCGCCGGTGGGAGCGGGACAGATACGCAGTATTTT; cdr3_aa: CASSPAGGSGTDTQYF